Included here is one T cell receptor beta chain sequence, with context. Its matching antigen is unknown. This sample is part of a study of cytomegalovirus exposure and HLA in healthy donors. Study results and caveats: Most TCR sequences were rare, but some public TCRs occurred in many donors. A later analysis found most CMV-associated TCR beta chains apparently HLA-restricted. The authors later linked a missense DCLRE1C variant to TCR beta V- and J-gene trimming.

13 Jbeta primers and 60 Vbeta primers were used for the PCR. The assay was immunoSEQ multiplex PCR, and TCRdb's table has in-frame clones only and misses some. The sample has 150,000 to 200,000 clones, around 80% seen once; the top ten hold roughly 1.5%. The CDR3 is made up of 16 amino acids. Germline values: CDR1 LGHNA, CDR2 YNFKEQ. After removal of 6 bases from V and 0 bases from J, the junction contained 6 bases not matched to a gene. The receptor's source is a man aged 18 to 35 in good health and CMV-seronegative. Sample: PBMCs. The chain carries TRBV4-2 and TRBJ2-3; 10 nucleotides agree with TRBD2. The CDR3 sequence is CASRQSGGGSTDTQYF. CDR3 DNA: TGTGCCAGCAGACAGAGCGGGGGGGGAAGCACAGATACGCAGTATTTT.